The sequence of this TCR beta chain was determined in a study of CD8+ T cells in alopecia areata. General study results and limits: For baseline CD8+ expansion, any link to response stays uncertain with one nonresponder.

The treatment: oral pan-JAK inhibitor, 5-10 mg twice daily. Using a FACSAria, the CD4+ and CD8+ T cells were sorted from the PBMCs. Sequencing relied on a cDNA template that was reverse transcribed from extracted RNA. Assay: immunoSEQ multiplex PCR; the TCRdb copy retains only in-frame clones and omits some. The profile shows 140,000 to 150,000 clones, roughly 52% of them singletons. On this clone: Its antigen is still unknown.

This CDR3 spans 16 amino acids. The V end was cut by 0 bases, the J end by 5 bases, with 16 bases between. Per germline, CDR1 LNHNV and CDR2 YYDKDF (reference sequence). V usage is TRBV15 and J usage is TRBJ2-5; D could derive from TRBD1 or TRBD2 (6 bases each). The receptor was isolated from a human donor with alopecia areata. The sequencing here drew on CD8+ T cells sorted from blood, taken at week 4, from a patient treated with tofacitinib. DNA of the CDR3: TGTGCCACCAGCAGAGATAGCACGACAGGAGGGGAGACCCAGTACTTC. Residues: CATSRDSTTGGETQYF. The complete variable domain, with remaining parts taken from reference TRBV15 and TRBJ2-5, reads DAMVIQNPRYQVTQFGKPVTLSCSQTLNHNVMYWYQQKSSQAPKLLFHYYDKDFNNEADTPDNFQSRRPNTSFCFLDIRSPGLGDTAMYLCATSRDSTTGGETQYFGPGTRLLVL.